This T cell receptor (beta chain) stems from a study of a mutant IDH1 vaccine in newly diagnosed glioma. Study background: Most patients had radiochemotherapy with temozolomide before enrollment; others had one alone. Study results and caveats: In just under 95% of patients, immune responses induced by the vaccine occurred.

From germline, CDR1 is SGHDN and CDR2 FVKESK. Between the trimmed V and J ends, which lost 0 bases and 1 base, there was a span of 12 bases. The CDR3 is 16 amino acids. Sample time point: week 5, during vaccination. In the vaccine, a single dose held 300 ug of the mutant IDH1 20-mer peptide, along with topical imiquimod. Produced via immunoSEQ multiplex PCR; TCRdb's table is partial and in-frame only. The data hold about 53,000 clones, with 84% observed a single time. Concerning this clone itself: Its antigen remains unidentified.

The sequence came from a woman between 45 and 65 years old with glioma. The V call is TRBV14, the J call TRBJ1-2; unclear D gene. Specimen: PBMCs, collected from a glioma patient whose treatment included an IDH1 peptide vaccine. This CDR3 reads CASSQDISGVNYGYTF. CDR3 DNA: TGTGCCAGCAGCCAAGATATCTCCGGGGTTAACTATGGCTACACCTTC.